A single sample gave rise to the 7 T cell receptor beta chains below, sequenced in a study of T cells in Graves' hyperthyroidism and ophthalmopathy. TCR beta CDR3 sequences were amplified from RNA transcripts. HTBI primers were employed in a first-round RT-PCR of the TCR CDR3. TCRdb fed the multiplex PCR reads into MiXCR, producing one record per CDR3 protein. The table shows about 260,000 distinct CDR3 sequences, with roughly 15% occurring only once. The specimen was blood. Every receptor here comes from a woman between 18 and 29 years old with Graves' ophthalmopathy.

There are many counts of this clonotype. The CDR3 coding sequence is TGTGCCAGCTCATTAAAATATGACAGTTACTATGGCTACACCTTC. Amino acids: CASSLKYDSYYGYTF. The V and J genes are TRBV18 and TRBJ1-2; tentatively, D is TRBD1 (5 bases). CDR1 is KGHSH, CDR2 LQKENI, per germline. Trimming pared 5 bases from V and 3 bases from J, leaving 16 bases between. The length of the CDR3 is 15 residues.

This clonotype was counted ten times or more. A read error may be the cause here, since a much bigger clone is one base away. V is TRBV20-1 and J is TRBJ2-1; D not resolved. Germline V gene lookup returns CDR1 DFQATT and CDR2 SNEGSKA (reference sequence). The CDR3 covers 15 residues. CDR3 protein: CSANSDSSSCNEQFF. The CDR3 DNA reads as TGCAGTGCTAACTCCGACTCGAGCTCCTGCAATGAGCAGTTCTTC.

This clonotype was recorded at least ten times. In DNA, the CDR3 is TGTGCCAGCAGCTTACAGGGTTACGAGCAGTACTTC. It is translated as CASSLQGYEQYF. The gene calls are TRBV6-1 and TRBJ2-7; D may be TRBD1 (6 bases). Germline V gives CDR1 MNHNS, CDR2 SASEGT. V was shortened by 6 bases and J by 4 bases, with 10 bases between the two germline ends. The CDR3 has 12 amino acids.

This clonotype was seen a few times. This may come from a read error, since a much larger clone is one base off. J is TRBJ1-5 and V is TRBV19; 10 nucleotides agree with TRBD1. The germline V gene encodes CDR1 LNHDA and CDR2 SQIVND (reference sequence). The CDR3 covers 16 residues. The CDR3 bases are TGTGCCAATAGTGTCTCGGGACAGGGGCGCAATCAGCCCCAGCATTTT. Translated: CANSVSGQGRNQPQHF.

This clonotype was counted a few times. The chain is built from TRBV19 and TRBJ1-2, with a possible D match to TRBD1 (6 bases). Germline V gene sequence: CDR1 LNHDA, CDR2 SQIVND (reference sequence). The CDR3 extends over 15 amino acids. V was pared by 6 bases and J by 6 bases, with 20 bases between. DNA for the CDR3: TGTGCCAGTAGGACCATACAGGGAATGAAACATGGCTACACCTTC. This encodes CASRTIQGMKHGYTF.

Worth noting for this clonotype: At one boundary the junction diverges from the germline segment, which might be a read error. V usage is TRBV5-1 and J usage is TRBJ1-2; D might be TRBD1 (5 bases). The length of the CDR3 is 14 residues. Germline CDR1 reads SGHRS; CDR2 reads YFSETQ. In DNA form, the CDR3 reads TGCGCCAGCAACTTGTTTGACAGCCGATATGGCTACACCTTC. As protein: CASNLFDSRYGYTF.

The table lists this clonotype with a few counts. In DNA form, the CDR3 reads TGCGCCAGCAGTGCAGGGGGCACGGACACCGGGGAGCTGTTTTTT. This translates into CASSAGGTDTGELFF. The V and J genes are TRBV10-1 and TRBJ2-2, with 8 bases matching TRBD1. There are 15 residues in the CDR3. The junction had 4 bases not matched to a gene; V was cut back by 4 bases and J by 3 bases. Germline values: CDR1 WNHNN, CDR2 SYGVQD (reference sequence).